The clone carrying this T cell receptor (beta chain) appeared once. Its specificity is unknown. Profiling relied on immunoSEQ multiplex PCR, and the TCRdb table lists in-frame clones only, not all of them. Among around 150,000 clones listed, over 75% were seen once. This specimen comes from a study of cytotoxic CD8 clonotypes in ibrutinib-treated CLL. The overall study: Some 25 partial and 2 complete responses; at median approximately 68 months, around 15 remitted, about 12 progressed. Response material was collected after a median approximately 11 months of treatment, range 6 to 36.

Study-level results: In comparison with age-matched healthy donors, baseline clonality was higher and tracked circulating CD8+ T-cell counts. Clonality was elevated at ibrutinib response and had returned toward baseline at progression.

This CDR3 is 17 amino acids long. Trimming pared 5 bases from V and 4 bases from J, leaving 23 bases between. Looked up from germline, CDR1 is MDHEN and CDR2 is SYDVKM. The sequences come from PBMCs, collected at disease progression, from a patient treated with ibrutinib. The TCR was taken from a human donor with chronic lymphocytic leukemia. The V call is TRBV28, the J call TRBJ1-1; D unclear. CDR3 amino acids: CASSPYTLGPTGTEAFF. The CDR3 DNA sequence: TGTGCCAGCAGTCCTTATACCCTCGGACCTACGGGCACTGAAGCTTTCTTT.